This TCR beta chain is from a study of long-term antiretroviral therapy in people with HIV. Version v3.0 of the immunoSEQ assay was performed at survey level. TCRdb's copy holds only in-frame clones and misses some; the assay was immunoSEQ multiplex PCR. This sample has under 30,000 clones; approximately 85% occur once, and the top ten carry roughly 7.6%. Germline CDR1 is SGHVS and CDR2 is FNYEAQ. Between the trimmed V and J ends, which lost 4 bases and 4 bases, there was a span of 10 bases. The CDR3 is 14 residues long. This clone turned up a few times. The material sequenced was unsorted PBMCs, taken 3 years after starting antiretroviral therapy. The chain couples TRBV7-6 to TRBJ2-2; tentatively, D is TRBD1 (5 bases). This receptor was identified in a man aged 35 to 55 with HIV. As DNA, the CDR3 is TGTGCCAGCAGCTCAGACAGACCCACCGGGGAGCTGTTTTTT. It encodes CASSSDRPTGELFF.